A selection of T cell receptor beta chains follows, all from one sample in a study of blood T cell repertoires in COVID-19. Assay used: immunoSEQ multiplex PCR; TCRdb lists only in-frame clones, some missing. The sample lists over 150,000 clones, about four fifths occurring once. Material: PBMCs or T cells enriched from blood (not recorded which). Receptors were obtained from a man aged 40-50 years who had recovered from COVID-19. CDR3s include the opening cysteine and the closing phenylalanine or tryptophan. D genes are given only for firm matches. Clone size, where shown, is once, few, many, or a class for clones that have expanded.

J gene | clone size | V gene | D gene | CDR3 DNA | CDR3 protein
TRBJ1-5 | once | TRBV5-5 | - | TGTGCCAGCAGCTTTTGGGGGCAGAAAAATCAGCCCCAGCATTTT | CASSFWGQKNQPQHF
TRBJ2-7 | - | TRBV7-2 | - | TGTGCCAGCAGCTTAACTCGGTCAAGAAGCTCCTACGAGCAGTACTTC | CASSLTRSRSSYEQYF
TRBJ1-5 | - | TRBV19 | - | TGTGCCAGTAGTAGGCAGGGCAATCAGCCCCAGCATTTT | CASSRQGNQPQHF
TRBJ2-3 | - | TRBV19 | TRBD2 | TGTGCCAGTAGTGCCCTAGCGGACGGGGTTGATACGCAGTATTTT | CASSALADGVDTQYF
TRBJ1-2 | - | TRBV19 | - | TGTGCCAGTACTACCTTAGATATGCGAGGCTACACCTTC | CASTTLDMRGYTF
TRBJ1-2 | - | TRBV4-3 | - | TGCGCCAGCAGCCAAGATATAGGAACAGGCAGATACGGCTACACCTTC | CASSQDIGTGRYGYTF
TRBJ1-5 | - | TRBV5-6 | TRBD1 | TGTGCCAGCAGCCAGACAGGGGGTAAACGTCAGCCCCAGCATTTT | CASSQTGGKRQPQHF
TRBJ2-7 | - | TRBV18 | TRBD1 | TGTGCCAGCTCACCTAGCCCCGGGACAGGGGACTACGAGCAGTACTTC | CASSPSPGTGDYEQYF
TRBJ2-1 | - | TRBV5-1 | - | TGCGCCAGCAGCTTGGTTCTGACAGGCAATGAGCAGTTCTTC | CASSLVLTGNEQFF
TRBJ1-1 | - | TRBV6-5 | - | TGTGCCAGCATTAGGACGGGAGGGACTGAAGCTTTCTTT | CASIRTGGTEAFF
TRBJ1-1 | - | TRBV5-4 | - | TGTGCCAGCAGCTTCTATCAGGCCCTGGTCACTGAAGCTTTCTTT | CASSFYQALVTEAFF
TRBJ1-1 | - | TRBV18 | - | TGTGCCAGCTCACCACAGGCCGTGTGGGGCGGTGACACTGAAGCTTTCTTT | CASSPQAVWGGDTEAFF
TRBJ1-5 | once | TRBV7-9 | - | TGTGCCAGCAGCGGGGGGAATCAGCCCCAGCATTTT | CASSGGNQPQHF
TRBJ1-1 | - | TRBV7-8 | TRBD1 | TGTGCCAGCAGCCGACAGGGGTCGATGAACACTGAAGCTTTCTTT | CASSRQGSMNTEAFF
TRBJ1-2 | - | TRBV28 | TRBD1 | TGTGCCAGCAGTTTAGGGGGACAGGGTGGAGGCTACACCTTC | CASSLGGQGGGYTF
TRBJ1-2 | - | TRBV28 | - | TGTGCCAGCAGTTTTGGAGAGAACTATGGCTACACCTTC | CASSFGENYGYTF
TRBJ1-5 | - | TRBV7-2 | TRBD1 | TGTGCCAGCAGCTTAACAGGGGCTCAGCCCCAGCATTTT | CASSLTGAQPQHF
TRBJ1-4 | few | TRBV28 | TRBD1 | TGTGCCAGCAGGCTGGGGGGGACAGGGGACGAAAAACTGTTTTTT | CASRLGGTGDEKLFF
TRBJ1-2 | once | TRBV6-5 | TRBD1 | TGTGCCAGCAGTTCCCTCGGGACAGGGGAAGGCGGCTACACCTTC | CASSSLGTGEGGYTF
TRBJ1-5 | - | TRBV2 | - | TGTGCCAGCAGTTTACAGGGTGTGGGGGATCAGCCCCAGCATTTT | CASSLQGVGDQPQHF
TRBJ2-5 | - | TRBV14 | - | TGTGCCAGCAGCTCCTCTTTGGGTACCAGAGGGCGGCAAGAGACCCAGTACTTC | CASSSSLGTRGRQETQYF
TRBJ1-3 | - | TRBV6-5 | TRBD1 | TGTGCCAGCAGTTACTCAGGGGGCCCTGGAAGCACCATATATTTT | CASSYSGGPGSTIYF
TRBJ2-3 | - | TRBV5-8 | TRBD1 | TGTGCCAGCAGCCCGGGACAGTTCACAGATACGCAGTATTTT | CASSPGQFTDTQYF
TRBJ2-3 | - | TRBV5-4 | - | TGTGCCAGCAGCTTGGCTCAGGGGAGCACAGATACGCAGTATTTT | CASSLAQGSTDTQYF
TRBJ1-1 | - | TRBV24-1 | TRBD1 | TGTGCCACCAGTGAAACCGGGACAGCGAACACTGAAGCTTTCTTT | CATSETGTANTEAFF
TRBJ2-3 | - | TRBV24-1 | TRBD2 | TGTGCCACCAGTGATAGCGGGGGGAGTGCAGATACGCAGTATTTT | CATSDSGGSADTQYF
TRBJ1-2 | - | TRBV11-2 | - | TGTGCCAGCAGCTTATCCGCAGGGTGGGACTATGGCTACACCTTC | CASSLSAGWDYGYTF
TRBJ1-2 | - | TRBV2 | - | TGTGCCAGCAGTGTGGCAGGGAGGGGCTACACCTTC | CASSVAGRGYTF
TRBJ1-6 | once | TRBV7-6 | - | TGTGCCAGCAGAGAGGACAGCGGTAATTCACCCCTCCACTTT | CASREDSGNSPLHF
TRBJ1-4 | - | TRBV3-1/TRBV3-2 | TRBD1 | TGTGCCAGCAGCCAAGTTAGGGGGCAAGTCAACGAAAAACTGTTTTTT | CASSQVRGQVNEKLFF
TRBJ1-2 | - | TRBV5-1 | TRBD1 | TGCGCCAGCAGCCGCCCTTTAGGGGGCGCGGGCTATGGCTACACCTTC | CASSRPLGGAGYGYTF